The entry below describes one T cell receptor (beta chain). The data are from a study of cytomegalovirus exposure and HLA in healthy donors. The PCR made use of 60 Vbeta and 13 Jbeta primers. Authors' methods: Later, an analysis found roughly 80 million unique TCR beta chains, and around 12 million of these were shared. Sequencing used immunoSEQ multiplex PCR; TCRdb keeps in-frame clones, though not all of them. Clone size and V and J calls were adopted from that table, with D and trimming inferred from the DNA. Of approximately 150,000 clones in the sample, around 75% were seen once. This CDR3 is 16 amino acids long. The V and J ends lost 5 bases and 5 bases, in that order; junction bases with no gene match: 10. Germline V CDR1 and CDR2: PRHDT, FYEKMQ (reference sequence).

The sequenced sample consisted of PBMCs. The gene calls are TRBV13 and TRBJ2-3; 10 positions agree with TRBD2. The TCR sequence derives from a woman aged 30 to 39 in good health and CMV-seronegative. The CDR3 sequence: CASSHPSGGVLDTQYF. DNA of the CDR3: TGTGCCAGCAGCCACCCGAGCGGGGGGGTGTTAGATACGCAGTATTTT.